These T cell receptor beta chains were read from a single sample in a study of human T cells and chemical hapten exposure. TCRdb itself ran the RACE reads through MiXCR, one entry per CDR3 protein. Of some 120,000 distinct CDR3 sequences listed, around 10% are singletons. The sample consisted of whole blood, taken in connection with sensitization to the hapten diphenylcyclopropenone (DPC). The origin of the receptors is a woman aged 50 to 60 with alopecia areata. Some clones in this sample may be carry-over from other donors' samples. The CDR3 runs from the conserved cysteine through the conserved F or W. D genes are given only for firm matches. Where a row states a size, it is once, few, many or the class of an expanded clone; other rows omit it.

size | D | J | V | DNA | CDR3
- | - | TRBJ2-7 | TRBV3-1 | TGTGCCAGCAGCCAAGATACCCGGGGCGAGCAGTACTTC | CASSQDTRGEQYF
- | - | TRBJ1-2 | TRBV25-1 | TGTGCCAGCAGTGATCCGGCAGGGCCGTATGGCTACACCTTC | CASSDPAGPYGYTF
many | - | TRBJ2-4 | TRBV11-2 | TGTGCCAGCAGCAGCGGGTCACAAAACATTCAGTACTTC | CASSSGSQNIQYF
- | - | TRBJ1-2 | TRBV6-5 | TGTGCCAGCAGTTACTCGAGAGGGAGGGACTATGGCTACACCTTC | CASSYSRGRDYGYTF
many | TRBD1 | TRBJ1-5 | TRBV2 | TGTGCCAGCAGGGAACAACGGACAGGGCTCCAGCCCCAGCATTTT | CASREQRTGLQPQHF
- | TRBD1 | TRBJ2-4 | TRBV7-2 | TGTGCCAGCAGCTTCACAGGGGAAAACATTCAGTACTTC | CASSFTGENIQYF
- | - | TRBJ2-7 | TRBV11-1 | TGTGCCAGCAGCTTAAGGACCCAGACCTACGAGCAGTACTTC | CASSLRTQTYEQYF
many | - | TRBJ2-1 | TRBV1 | TGCACCAGCAGCCAAGATAAGGGGGATGAGCAGTTCTTC | CTSSQDKGDEQFF
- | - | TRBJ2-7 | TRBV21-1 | TGTGCCAGCAGCAAACAAGAGGGGGGCAGGCCCTACGAGCAGTACTTC | CASSKQEGGRPYEQYF
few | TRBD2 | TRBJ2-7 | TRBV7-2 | TGTGCCAGCAGCTTGAGAAGACTAGCGGGAGGACTATCCTACGAGCAGTACTTC | CASSLRRLAGGLSYEQYF
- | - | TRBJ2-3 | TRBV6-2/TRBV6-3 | TGTGCCAGCAGTTCCTTGTCCGGGGGTTTATCGTCCCGCACAGATACGCAGTATTTT | CASSSLSGGLSSRTDTQYF
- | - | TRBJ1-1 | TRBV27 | TGTGCCAGCAGTTTCGCCGGATCCACTGAAGCTTTCTTT | CASSFAGSTEAFF
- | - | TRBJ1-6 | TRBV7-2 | TGTGCCAGCAGCTCGGGACCTGCACGTTCACCCCTCCACTTT | CASSSGPARSPLHF
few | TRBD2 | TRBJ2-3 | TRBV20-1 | TGCAGTGCTATCGTCGGAACTAGCGGGGGGAGCACAGATACGCAGTATTTT | CSAIVGTSGGSTDTQYF
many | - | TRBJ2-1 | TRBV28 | TGTGCCAGCAGTTTGCTCAGTTATTACAATGAGCAGTTCTTC | CASSLLSYYNEQFF
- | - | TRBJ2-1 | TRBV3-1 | TGTGCCAGCAGCCAACGGGTTTACAATGAGCAGTTCTTC | CASSQRVYNEQFF
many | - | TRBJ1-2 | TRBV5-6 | TGTGCCAGCATGAGAGGTCCAGCGAGCTATGGCTACACCTTC | CASMRGPASYGYTF
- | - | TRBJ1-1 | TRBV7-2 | TGTGCCAGCAGCACAGCGGAGCCGAGCACTGAAGCTTTCTTT | CASSTAEPSTEAFF
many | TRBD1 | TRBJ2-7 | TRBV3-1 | TGTGCCAGCAGCCAAGAAGGTGCCCGGACAGGGAAGTACTTC | CASSQEGARTGKYF
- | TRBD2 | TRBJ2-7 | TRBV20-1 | TGCAGTGCTAGGATAGCGGGAGGTCCACTCTACGAGCAGTACTTC | CSARIAGGPLYEQYF
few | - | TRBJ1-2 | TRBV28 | TGTGCCAGCTCCGGACTGCACTATGGCTACACCTTC | CASSGLHYGYTF
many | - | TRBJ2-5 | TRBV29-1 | TGCAGCGTTGTTCTCTCGGAGACCCAGTACTTC | CSVVLSETQYF
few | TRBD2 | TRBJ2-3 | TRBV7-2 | TGTGCCAGCAGCTTACCGGGGACTAGCGGCACAGATACGCAGTATTTT | CASSLPGTSGTDTQYF
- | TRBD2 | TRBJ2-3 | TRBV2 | TGTGCCTGCAGGGAGATAGCGGGGGTTGCAGATACGCAGTATTTT | CACREIAGVADTQYF
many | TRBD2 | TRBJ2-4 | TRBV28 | TGTGCCAGCAGTGAAAATAGCGGGGGAAAAAACATTCAGTACTTC | CASSENSGGKNIQYF
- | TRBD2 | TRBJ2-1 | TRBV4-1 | TGCGCCAGCAGCCAAGAATGGGGGAGGGCCAAGAATGAGCAGTTCTTC | CASSQEWGRAKNEQFF